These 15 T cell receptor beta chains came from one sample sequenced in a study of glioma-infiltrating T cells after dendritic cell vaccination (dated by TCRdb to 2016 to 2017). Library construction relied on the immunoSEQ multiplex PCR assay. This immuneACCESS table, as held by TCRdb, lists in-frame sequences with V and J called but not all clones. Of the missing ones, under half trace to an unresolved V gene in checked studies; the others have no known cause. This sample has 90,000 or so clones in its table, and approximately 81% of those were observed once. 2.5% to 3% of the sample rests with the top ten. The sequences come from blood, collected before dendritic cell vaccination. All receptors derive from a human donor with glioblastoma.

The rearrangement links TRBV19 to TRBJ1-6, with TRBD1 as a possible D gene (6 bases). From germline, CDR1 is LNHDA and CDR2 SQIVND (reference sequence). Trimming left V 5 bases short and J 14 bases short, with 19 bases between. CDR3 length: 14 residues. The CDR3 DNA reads TGTGCCAGTAGTCCGTGGGCGGGGGCTTTTGCCCTCCACTTT. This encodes CASSPWAGAFALHF.

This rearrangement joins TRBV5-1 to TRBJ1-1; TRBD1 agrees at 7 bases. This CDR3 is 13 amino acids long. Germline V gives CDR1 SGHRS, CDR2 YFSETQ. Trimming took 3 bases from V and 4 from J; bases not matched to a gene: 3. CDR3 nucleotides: TGCGCCAGCAGCTATCGACAGGGCACTGAAGCTTTCTTT. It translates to CASSYRQGTEAFF. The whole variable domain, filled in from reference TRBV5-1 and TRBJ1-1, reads KAGVTQTPRYLIKTRGQQVTLSCSPISGHRSVSWYQQTPGQGLQFLFEYFSETQRNKGNFPGRFSGRQFSNSRSEMNVSTLELGDSALYLCASSYRQGTEAFFGQGTRLTVV.

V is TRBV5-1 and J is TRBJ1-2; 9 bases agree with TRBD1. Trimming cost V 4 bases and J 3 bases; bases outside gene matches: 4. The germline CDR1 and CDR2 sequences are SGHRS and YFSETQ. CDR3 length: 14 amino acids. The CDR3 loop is CASSPGQGHYGYTF. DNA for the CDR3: TGCGCCAGCAGCCCGGGACAGGGCCACTATGGCTACACCTTC. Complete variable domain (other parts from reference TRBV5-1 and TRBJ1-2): KAGVTQTPRYLIKTRGQQVTLSCSPISGHRSVSWYQQTPGQGLQFLFEYFSETQRNKGNFPGRFSGRQFSNSRSEMNVSTLELGDSALYLCASSPGQGHYGYTFGSGTRLTVV.

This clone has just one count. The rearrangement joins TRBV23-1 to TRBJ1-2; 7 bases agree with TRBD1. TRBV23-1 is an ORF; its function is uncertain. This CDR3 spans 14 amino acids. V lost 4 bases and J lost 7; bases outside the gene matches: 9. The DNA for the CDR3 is TGCGCCAGCAGTCTATGGACAGGCCCCCTTGGCTACACCTTC. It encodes CASSLWTGPLGYTF.

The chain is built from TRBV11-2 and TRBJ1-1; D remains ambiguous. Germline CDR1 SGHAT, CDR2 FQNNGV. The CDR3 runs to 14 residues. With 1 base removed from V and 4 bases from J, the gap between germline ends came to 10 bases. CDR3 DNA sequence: TGTGCCAGCAGCTTAGTGCACCGGGGCACTGAAGCTTTCTTT. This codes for CASSLVHRGTEAFF.

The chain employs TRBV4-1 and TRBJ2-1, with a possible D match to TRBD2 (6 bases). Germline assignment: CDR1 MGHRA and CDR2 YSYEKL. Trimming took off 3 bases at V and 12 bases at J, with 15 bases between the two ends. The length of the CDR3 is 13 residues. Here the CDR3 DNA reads TGCGCCAGCAGCCAGGTCTTGGACGGGAGGCAGTTCTTC. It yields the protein CASSQVLDGRQFF.

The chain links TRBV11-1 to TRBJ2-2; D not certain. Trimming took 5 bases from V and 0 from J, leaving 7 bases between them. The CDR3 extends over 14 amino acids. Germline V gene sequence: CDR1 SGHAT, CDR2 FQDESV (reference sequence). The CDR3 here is CASSPVANTGELFF. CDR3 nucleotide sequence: TGTGCCAGCAGCCCCGTCGCGAACACCGGGGAGCTGTTTTTT.

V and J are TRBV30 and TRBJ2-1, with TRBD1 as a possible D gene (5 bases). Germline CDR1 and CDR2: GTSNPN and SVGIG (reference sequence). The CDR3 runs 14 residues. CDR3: CVLSDSDRTNEQFF. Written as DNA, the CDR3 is TGTGTCCTTTCAGACAGTGATCGTACCAATGAGCAGTTCTTC.

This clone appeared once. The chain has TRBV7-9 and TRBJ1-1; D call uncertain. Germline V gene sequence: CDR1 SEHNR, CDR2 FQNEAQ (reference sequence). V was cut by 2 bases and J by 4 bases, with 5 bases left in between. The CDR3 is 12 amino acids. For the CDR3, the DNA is TGTGCCAGCAGCTTACCGGGCACTGAAGCTTTCTTT. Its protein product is CASSLPGTEAFF.

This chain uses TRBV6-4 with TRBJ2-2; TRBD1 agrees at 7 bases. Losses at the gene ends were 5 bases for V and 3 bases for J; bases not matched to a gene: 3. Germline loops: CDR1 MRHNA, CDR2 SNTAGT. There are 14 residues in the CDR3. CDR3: CASSPGQDTGELFF. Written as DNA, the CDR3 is TGTGCCAGCAGTCCTGGACAGGACACCGGGGAGCTGTTTTTT.

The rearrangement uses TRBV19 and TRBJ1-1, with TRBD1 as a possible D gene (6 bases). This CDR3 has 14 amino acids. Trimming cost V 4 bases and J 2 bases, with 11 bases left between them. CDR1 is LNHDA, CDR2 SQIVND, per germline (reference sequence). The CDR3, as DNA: TGTGCCAGTAGTAGTGGGACATTTAACACTGAAGCTTTCTTT. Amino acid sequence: CASSSGTFNTEAFF.

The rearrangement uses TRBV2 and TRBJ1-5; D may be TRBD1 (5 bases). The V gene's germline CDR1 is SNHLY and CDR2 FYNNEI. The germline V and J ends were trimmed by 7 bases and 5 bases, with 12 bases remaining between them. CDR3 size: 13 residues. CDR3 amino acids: CASKLEGDQPQHF. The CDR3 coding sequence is TGTGCCAGCAAGCTCGAAGGGGATCAGCCCCAGCATTTT.

The DNA of the CDR3 is TGCGCCAGCAGCTTGTCAGGGGGCTACGAGCAGTACTTC. Its translation is CASSLSGGYEQYF. The V and J genes are TRBV5-1 and TRBJ2-7, with 7 bases that match TRBD1. CDR1 and CDR2 (germline): SGHRS, YFSETQ. The CDR3 is 13 residues long. J gave up 3 bases and V 1 base, and 1 base lay outside the gene matches.

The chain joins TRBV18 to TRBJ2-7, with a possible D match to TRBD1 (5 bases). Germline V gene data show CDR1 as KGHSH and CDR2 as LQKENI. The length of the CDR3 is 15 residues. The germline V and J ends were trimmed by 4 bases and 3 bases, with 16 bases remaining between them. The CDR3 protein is CASSQGSTGFYEQYF. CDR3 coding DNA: TGTGCCAGCTCACAGGGTTCAACAGGTTTCTACGAGCAGTACTTC.

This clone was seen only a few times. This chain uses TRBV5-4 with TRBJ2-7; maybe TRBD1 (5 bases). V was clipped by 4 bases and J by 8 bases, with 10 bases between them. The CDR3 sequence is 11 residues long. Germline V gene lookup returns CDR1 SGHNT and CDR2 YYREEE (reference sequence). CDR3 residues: CASSAQEKQYF. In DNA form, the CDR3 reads TGTGCCAGCAGCGCACAGGAGAAGCAGTACTTC.